This record looks at one TCR beta chain sequence and its context. The antigen is not known. This CDR3 is 15 amino acids long. V lost 4 bases to trimming and J lost 6 bases, with 17 bases between them. From germline, CDR1 is SGHVS and CDR2 FNYEAQ. Unique molecular identifiers featured in how the TCRbeta library was prepared. TCRdb itself ran the PCR reads through MiXCR, one entry per CDR3 protein. The table has some 450,000 distinct CDR3 sequences, over 40% seen once; the top ten hold approximately 25%. This sample stems from a study of T-cell reconstitution after alpha-beta-depleted transplantation in children. Study results and limitations: Among T cells one year after transplant, newly produced cells accounted for most counts and diversity.

The sequencing used PBMCs, collected before TCRalphabeta/CD19-depleted stem cell transplant. The genes are TRBV7-6 and TRBJ2-3, with unresolved D. This receptor was identified in a girl aged 2 to 10 with aplastic anemia, due to receive a stem cell transplant. This CDR3 reads CASSSKLAEQDTQYF. The CDR3 bases are TGTGCCAGCAGCTCCAAGCTGGCCGAACAGGATACGCAGTATTTT.